What follows are 10 T cell receptor beta chains derived from one specimen sequenced in a study of Ad26.COV2.S vaccination and SARS-CoV-2 variants. Treatment denoted: over 15 received Ad26.COV2.S at low or high dose, single or two shots; roughly five received placebo; per-sample allocation not given. Samples analyzed were those drawn on day 63 after the first vaccine or placebo injection. The data were produced by immunoSEQ multiplex PCR, yet TCRdb's version contains in-frame clones alone and is incomplete. The sample lists 400,000 to 450,000 clones, 92% occurring once. The specimen comprised peripheral blood, sampled in a trial of Ad26.COV2.S vaccine versus placebo. These receptors originate from a person between 18 and 65 years old who received the Ad26.COV2.S COVID-19 vaccine or a placebo.

The chain uses TRBV7-9 and TRBJ1-6; 8 nucleotides agree with TRBD1. The CDR3 length is 16 residues. Germline lookup yields CDR1 SEHNR and CDR2 FQNEAQ (reference sequence). V shed 6 bases, J shed 2 bases, and the junction held 6 bases outside the gene matches. CDR3 protein: CASSFRGQTYNSPLHF. The CDR3 DNA reads as TGTGCCAGCAGTTTCAGGGGGCAAACCTATAATTCACCCCTCCACTTT.

V gene TRBV28 combines with J gene TRBJ2-2; D remains ambiguous. Germline V gene sequence: CDR1 MDHEN, CDR2 SYDVKM. The CDR3 totals 12 residues. The V and J ends lost 6 bases and 2 bases respectively, with 4 bases between them. For the CDR3, the DNA is TGTGCCAGCAGATCAAACACCGGGGAGCTGTTTTTT. It is translated as CASRSNTGELFF.

The rearrangement links TRBV5-1 to TRBJ2-3; 14 positions match TRBD2. CDR3 length equals 18 residues. The germline V gene encodes CDR1 SGHRS and CDR2 YFSETQ. Trimming cost V 1 base and J 4 bases; bases outside gene matches: 8. The CDR3 DNA sequence: TGCGCCAGCAGCTTGCCCCTACTGACTAGCGGGGGGGCAGATACGCAGTATTTT. Translating gives CASSLPLLTSGGADTQYF.

The genes are TRBV19 and TRBJ2-2; D possibly corresponds to TRBD2 (7 bases). The CDR3 covers 16 residues. Looked up from germline, CDR1 is LNHDA and CDR2 is SQIVND (reference sequence). Trimming left V 9 bases short and J 4 bases short, with 21 bases between. DNA for the CDR3: TGTGCCAGCCGAGAGATGGGGGGGCGGGTCACCGGGGAGCTGTTTTTT. As protein: CASREMGGRVTGELFF.

This clone appeared a few times. The chain uses TRBV7-6 and TRBJ1-6, with a weak D call TRBD1 (6 bases). Germline V CDR1 and CDR2: SGHVS, FNYEAQ. V was cut by 4 bases and J by 7 bases, with 17 bases left in between. The CDR3 covers 16 residues. The CDR3 protein is CASSSSPRGRNSPLHF. DNA of the CDR3: TGTGCCAGCAGCTCAAGCCCCCGGGGGCGGAATTCACCCCTCCACTTT. The entire variable domain, with the rest obtained from reference TRBV7-6 and TRBJ1-6, is as follows: GAGVSQSPRYKVTKRGQDVALRCDPISGHVSLYWYRQALGQGPEFLTYFNYEAQQDKSGLPNDRFSAERPEGSISTLTIQRTEQRDSAMYRCASSSSPRGRNSPLHFGNGTRLTVT.

This rearrangement joins TRBV6-5 to TRBJ2-2; the D is unclear. Germline CDR1 and CDR2: MNHEY and SVGAGI. V was pared by 9 bases and J by 3 bases, with 17 bases between. The CDR3 extends over 15 amino acids. The CDR3 DNA follows: TGTGCCAGTTTCAAATTGTCCAGACACACCGGGGAGCTGTTTTTT. Translated: CASFKLSRHTGELFF.

The genes are TRBV25-1 and TRBJ2-7; a weak D match, TRBD1 (6 bases). The V gene's germline CDR1 is MGHDK and CDR2 SYGVNS. The CDR3 sequence is 13 residues long. Trimming shortened V by 4 bases and J by 0 bases, and 7 bases separated the two germline ends. The CDR3 loop reads CASSGDTSYEQYF. The CDR3 nucleotides read TGTGCCAGCAGTGGGGACACCTCCTACGAGCAGTACTTC.

This sequence joins TRBV10-2 and TRBJ2-1; 11 nucleotides agree with TRBD2. The V gene end was trimmed by 7 bases and the J gene end by 4 bases; junction bases not matched to a gene: 6. Germline values: CDR1 WSHSY, CDR2 SAAADI. The CDR3 length is 15 residues. CDR3: CASILAGGPYNEQFF. The CDR3, as DNA: TGCGCCAGCATTTTAGCGGGGGGGCCTTACAATGAGCAGTTCTTC.

This clone showed up just once. V gene TRBV12-5 combines with J gene TRBJ2-5; 8 nucleotides agree with TRBD2. Germline lookup yields CDR1 LGHNT and CDR2 FRNRAP. The CDR3 sequence is 16 residues long. V lost 7 bases to trimming and J lost 4 bases; unmatched junction nucleotides: 14. The CDR3 is CASAVLRGGPGETQYF. The CDR3 region has the DNA TGTGCTAGTGCCGTCTTACGCGGGGGGCCGGGAGAGACCCAGTACTTC.

This chain connects TRBV9 to TRBJ2-1; D is perhaps TRBD2 (5 bases). This CDR3 region has 14 residues. The V end was cut by 4 bases, the J end by 6 bases, with 14 bases between. CDR1 is SGDLS, CDR2 YYNGEE, per germline. The CDR3 here is CASSSGGSINEQFF. The DNA of the CDR3 is TGTGCCAGCAGCAGTGGAGGTAGCATCAATGAGCAGTTCTTC.